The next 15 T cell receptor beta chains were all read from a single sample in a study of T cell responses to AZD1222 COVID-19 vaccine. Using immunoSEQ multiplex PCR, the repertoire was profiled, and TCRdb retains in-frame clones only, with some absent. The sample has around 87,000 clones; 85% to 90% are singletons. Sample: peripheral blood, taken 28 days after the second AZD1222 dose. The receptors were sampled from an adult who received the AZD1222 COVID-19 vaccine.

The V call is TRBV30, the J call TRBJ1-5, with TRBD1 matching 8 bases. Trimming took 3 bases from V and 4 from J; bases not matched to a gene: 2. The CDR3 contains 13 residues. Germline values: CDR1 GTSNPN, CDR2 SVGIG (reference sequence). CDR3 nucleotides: TGTGCCTGGAGGACAGGGGTGAATCAGCCCCAGCATTTT. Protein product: CAWRTGVNQPQHF.

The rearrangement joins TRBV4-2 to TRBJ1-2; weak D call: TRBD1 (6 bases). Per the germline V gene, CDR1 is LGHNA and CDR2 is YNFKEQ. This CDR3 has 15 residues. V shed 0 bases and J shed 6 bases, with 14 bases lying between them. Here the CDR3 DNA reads TGTGCCAGCAGCCAAGATTGGGGGGCGCGGGATGGCTACACCTTC. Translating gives CASSQDWGARDGYTF.

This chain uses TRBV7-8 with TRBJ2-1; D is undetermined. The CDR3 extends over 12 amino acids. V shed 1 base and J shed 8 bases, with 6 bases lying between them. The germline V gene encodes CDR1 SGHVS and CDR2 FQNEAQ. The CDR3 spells CASSLESYEQFF. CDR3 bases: TGTGCCAGCAGCTTAGAAAGCTATGAGCAGTTCTTC. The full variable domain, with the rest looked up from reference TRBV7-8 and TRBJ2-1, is GAGVSQSPRYKVAKRGQDVALRCDPISGHVSLFWYQQALGQGPEFLTYFQNEAQLDKSGLPSDRFFAERPEGSVSTLKIQRTQQEDSAVYLCASSLESYEQFFGPGTRLTVL.

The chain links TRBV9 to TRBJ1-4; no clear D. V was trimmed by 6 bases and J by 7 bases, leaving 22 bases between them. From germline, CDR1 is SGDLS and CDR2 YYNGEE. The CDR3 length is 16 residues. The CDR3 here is CASNPSLYEGIEKLFF. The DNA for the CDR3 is TGTGCCAGCAACCCTAGTTTATATGAAGGGATTGAAAAACTGTTTTTT. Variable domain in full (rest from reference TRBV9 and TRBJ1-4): DSGVTQTPKHLITATGQRVTLRCSPRSGDLSVYWYQQSLDQGLQFLIQYYNGEERAKGNILERFSAQQFPDLHSELNLSSLELGDSALYFCASNPSLYEGIEKLFFGSGTQLSVL.

CDR3 bases: TGTGCCAGCAGTTTCTCACAGGCCCTTAGGGACACTGAAGCTTTCTTT. It codes for CASSFSQALRDTEAFF. V usage is TRBV27 and J usage is TRBJ1-1, with D possibly being TRBD1 (5 bases). Trimming shortened V by 3 bases and J by 3 bases, and 17 bases separated the two germline ends. From germline, CDR1 is MNHEY and CDR2 SMNVEV (reference sequence). The CDR3 runs 16 residues.

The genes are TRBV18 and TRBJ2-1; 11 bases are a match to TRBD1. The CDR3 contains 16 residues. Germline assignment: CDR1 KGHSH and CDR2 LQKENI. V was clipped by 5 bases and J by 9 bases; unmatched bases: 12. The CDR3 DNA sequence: TGTGCCAGCTCATTATACGGACAGGGGGCGCCGGGTGAGCAGTTCTTC. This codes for CASSLYGQGAPGEQFF.

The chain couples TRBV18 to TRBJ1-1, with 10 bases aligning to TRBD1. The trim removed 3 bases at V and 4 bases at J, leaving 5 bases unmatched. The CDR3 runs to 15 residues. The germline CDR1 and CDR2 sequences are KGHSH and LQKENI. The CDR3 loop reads CASSPQGQGGTEAFF. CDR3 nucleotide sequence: TGTGCCAGCTCACCTCAAGGACAGGGGGGCACTGAAGCTTTCTTT.

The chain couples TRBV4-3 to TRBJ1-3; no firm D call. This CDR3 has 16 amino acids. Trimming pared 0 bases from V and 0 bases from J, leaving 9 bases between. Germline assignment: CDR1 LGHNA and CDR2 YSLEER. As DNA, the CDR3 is TGCGCCAGCAGCCAAGAGAGCTGGAACTCTGGAAACACCATATATTTT. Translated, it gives CASSQESWNSGNTIYF.

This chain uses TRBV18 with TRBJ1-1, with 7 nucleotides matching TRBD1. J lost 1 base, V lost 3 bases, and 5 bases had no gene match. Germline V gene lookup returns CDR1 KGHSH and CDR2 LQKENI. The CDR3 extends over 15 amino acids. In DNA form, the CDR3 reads TGTGCCAGCTCACCGGGCTACAGGGGGAACACTGAAGCTTTCTTT. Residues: CASSPGYRGNTEAFF. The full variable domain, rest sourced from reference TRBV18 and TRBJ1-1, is NAGVMQNPRHLVRRRGQEARLRCSPMKGHSHVYWYRQLPEEGLKFMVYLQKENIIDESGMPKERFSAEFPKEGPSILRIQQVVRGDSAAYFCASSPGYRGNTEAFFGQGTRLTVV.

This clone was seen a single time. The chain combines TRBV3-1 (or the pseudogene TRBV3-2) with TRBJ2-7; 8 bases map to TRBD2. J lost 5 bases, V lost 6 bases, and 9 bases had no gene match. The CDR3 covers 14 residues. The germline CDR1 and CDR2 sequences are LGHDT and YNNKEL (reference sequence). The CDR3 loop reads CASRPLAGSDEQYF. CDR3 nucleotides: TGTGCCAGCAGACCCTTAGCGGGAAGCGACGAGCAGTACTTC.

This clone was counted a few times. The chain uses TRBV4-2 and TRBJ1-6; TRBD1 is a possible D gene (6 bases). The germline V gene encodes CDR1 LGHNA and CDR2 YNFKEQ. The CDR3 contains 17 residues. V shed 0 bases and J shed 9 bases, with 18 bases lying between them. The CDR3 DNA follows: TGTGCCAGCAGCCAAGATCGGGGGGGCGGGGTGGTTTCACCCCTCCACTTT. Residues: CASSQDRGGGVVSPLHF.

As DNA, the CDR3 is TGTGCCAGCAGTCCGAACAGCCTAAGTAATTCACCCCTCCACTTT. Protein: CASSPNSLSNSPLHF. This chain links TRBV27 with TRBJ1-6; D is undetermined. This CDR3 has 15 residues. V lost 5 bases, J lost 6 bases, and 14 bases lay in between. Per the germline V gene, CDR1 is MNHEY and CDR2 is SMNVEV (reference sequence).

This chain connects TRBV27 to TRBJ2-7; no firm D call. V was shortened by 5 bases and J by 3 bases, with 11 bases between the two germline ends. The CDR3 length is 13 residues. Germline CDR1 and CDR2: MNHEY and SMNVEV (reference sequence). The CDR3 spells CASSLGVRYEQYF. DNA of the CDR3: TGTGCCAGCAGTCTAGGAGTGCGCTACGAGCAGTACTTC.

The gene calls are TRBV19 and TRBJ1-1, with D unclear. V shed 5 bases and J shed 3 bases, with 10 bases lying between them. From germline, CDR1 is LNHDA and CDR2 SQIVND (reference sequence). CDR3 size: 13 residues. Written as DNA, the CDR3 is TGTGCCAGTAGTCCACCCTGGGACACTGAAGCTTTCTTT. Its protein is CASSPPWDTEAFF.

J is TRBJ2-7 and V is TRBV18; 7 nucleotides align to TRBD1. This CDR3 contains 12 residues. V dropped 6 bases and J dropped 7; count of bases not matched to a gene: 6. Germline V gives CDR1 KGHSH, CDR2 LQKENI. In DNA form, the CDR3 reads TGTGCCAGCTCCCCTGCGACAGGGGAGCAGTACTTC. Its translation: CASSPATGEQYF. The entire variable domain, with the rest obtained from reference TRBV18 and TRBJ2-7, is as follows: NAGVMQNPRHLVRRRGQEARLRCSPMKGHSHVYWYRQLPEEGLKFMVYLQKENIIDESGMPKERFSAEFPKEGPSILRIQQVVRGDSAAYFCASSPATGEQYFGPGTRLTVT.